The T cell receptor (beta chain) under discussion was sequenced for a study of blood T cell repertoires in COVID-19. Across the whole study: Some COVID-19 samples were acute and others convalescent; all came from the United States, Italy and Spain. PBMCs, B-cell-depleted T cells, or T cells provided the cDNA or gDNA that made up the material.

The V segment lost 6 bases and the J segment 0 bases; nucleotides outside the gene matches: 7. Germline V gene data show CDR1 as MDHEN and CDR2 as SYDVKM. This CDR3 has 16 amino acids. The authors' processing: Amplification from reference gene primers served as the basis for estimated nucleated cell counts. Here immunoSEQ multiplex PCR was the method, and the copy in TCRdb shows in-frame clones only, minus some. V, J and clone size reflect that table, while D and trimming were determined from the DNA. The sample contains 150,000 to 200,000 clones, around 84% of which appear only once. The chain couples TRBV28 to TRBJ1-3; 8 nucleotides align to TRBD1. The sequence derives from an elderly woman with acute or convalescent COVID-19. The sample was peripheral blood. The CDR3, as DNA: TGTGCCAGCAGATGGACAGGGACAAGCTCTGGAAACACCATATATTTT. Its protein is CASRWTGTSSGNTIYF.